Sequencing of this T cell receptor (beta chain) was carried out in a study of cytotoxic CD8 clonotypes in ibrutinib-treated CLL. Study at large: Following treatment for a median roughly 12 months, range 6 to 36, response samples were then taken. Study-level findings and limits: At the start, clonality exceeded age-matched healthy donors and followed circulating CD8+ T-cell counts.

A 1 in 200,000 to 1 in 1 million T cell depth was the sequencing target. This table comes from immunoSEQ multiplex PCR, and its TCRdb copy is limited to in-frame clones, with some not included. There are some 17,000 clones in the sample; 70% to 90% occur only once, and 15% to 20% lies in the top ten. Germline CDR1 is MNHNY and CDR2 is SVGAGI (reference sequence). CDR3 length equals 14 residues. Trimming took off 5 bases at V and 0 bases at J, with 10 bases between the two ends. Library input was about 1.8 micrograms of DNA from cryopreserved PBMCs. Only one count was recorded for this clone. Its antigen is undetermined.

The source material was PBMCs, sampled before ibrutinib treatment. The source of this sequence is a human donor with chronic lymphocytic leukemia. V is TRBV6-6 and J is TRBJ1-1; TRBD1 is a possible D gene (5 bases). As DNA, the CDR3 is TGTGCCAGCAGTGCCGGGGGGATGAACACTGAAGCTTTCTTT. It specifies CASSAGGMNTEAFF.